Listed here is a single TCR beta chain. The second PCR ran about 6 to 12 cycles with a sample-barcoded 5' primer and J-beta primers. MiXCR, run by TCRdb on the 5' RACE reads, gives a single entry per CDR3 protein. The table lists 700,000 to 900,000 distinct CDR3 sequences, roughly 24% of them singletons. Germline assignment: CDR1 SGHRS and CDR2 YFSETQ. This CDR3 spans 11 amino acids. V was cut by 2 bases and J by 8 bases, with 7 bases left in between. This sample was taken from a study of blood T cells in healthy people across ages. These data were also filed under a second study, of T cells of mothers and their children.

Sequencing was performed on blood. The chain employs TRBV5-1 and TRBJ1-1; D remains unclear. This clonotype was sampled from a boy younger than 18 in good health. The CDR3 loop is CASSFDGEAFF. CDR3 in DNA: TGCGCCAGCAGCTTTGACGGAGAAGCTTTCTTT.